The 25 T cell receptor beta chains below all came from one sample that was sequenced in a study of blood T cell repertoires in COVID-19. Measured with immunoSEQ multiplex PCR; TCRdb has only the in-frame clones, and not every one. The sample has about 300,000 clones, approximately 89% seen once. The sample comprised peripheral blood. Source of these receptors: a woman in her twenties or thirties who had recovered from COVID-19.

The chain couples TRBV28 to TRBJ2-5, with D possibly matching TRBD2 (6 bases). CDR3 length: 14 residues. Trimming cost V 9 bases and J 3 bases, with 17 bases left between them. Germline CDR1 reads MDHEN; CDR2 reads SYDVKM. CDR3 bases: TGTGCCAGTTTGGGGTTTAGCGGAAAAGAGACCCAGTACTTC. Encoded protein: CASLGFSGKETQYF.

The chain recombines TRBV28 with TRBJ2-7; possibly TRBD1 for D (6 bases). This CDR3 is built from 14 residues. Germline loops: CDR1 MDHEN, CDR2 SYDVKM. Between the trimmed V and J ends, which lost 7 bases and 0 bases, there was a span of 13 bases. CDR3 in amino acids: CASTQDSHSYEQYF. The CDR3 bases are TGTGCCAGCACCCAGGACAGCCACTCCTACGAGCAGTACTTC.

The chain employs TRBV4-3 and TRBJ2-3, with D tentatively TRBD2 (7 bases). This CDR3 has 16 amino acids. V was pared by 0 bases and J by 5 bases, with 15 bases between. The V gene's germline CDR1 is LGHNA and CDR2 YSLEER. CDR3 DNA: TGCGCCAGCAGCCAAGATATCGGGGGGCCTATAGATACGCAGTATTTT. It specifies CASSQDIGGPIDTQYF.

V usage is TRBV28 and J usage is TRBJ2-5; D not certain. The CDR3 length is 12 residues. V was trimmed by 1 base and J by 3 bases, leaving 3 bases between them. Germline lookup yields CDR1 MDHEN and CDR2 SYDVKM. CDR3 coding DNA: TGTGCCAGCAGTTTATTAAAAGAGACCCAGTACTTC. Protein: CASSLLKETQYF.

The chain links TRBV4-3 to TRBJ2-3; 11 nucleotides align to TRBD1. Germline loops: CDR1 LGHNA, CDR2 YSLEER. The CDR3 consists of 16 residues. Losses at the gene ends were 4 bases for V and 0 bases for J; bases not matched to a gene: 3. In DNA form, the CDR3 reads TGCGCCAGCAGCCTGGGACAGGGGGTTAGCACAGATACGCAGTATTTT. It translates to CASSLGQGVSTDTQYF.

The V and J genes are TRBV5-1 and TRBJ1-3; D may be TRBD1 (6 bases). From germline, CDR1 is SGHRS and CDR2 YFSETQ. The CDR3 length is 15 residues. V lost 3 bases and J lost 8, with 18 bases in between. CDR3 in DNA: TGCGCCAGCAGCTGGACAGCCAGGGATCGGGACACCATATATTTT. Its translation is CASSWTARDRDTIYF.

This clone was observed a single time. J is TRBJ1-1 and V is TRBV9; tentative D call: TRBD1 (6 bases). From germline, CDR1 is SGDLS and CDR2 YYNGEE. The CDR3 extends over 16 amino acids. Trimming stripped 3 bases from V and 0 bases from J, with 15 bases between. Here the CDR3 reads CASSGPGQRMNTEAFF. The DNA of the CDR3 is TGTGCCAGCAGCGGACCGGGACAACGAATGAACACTGAAGCTTTCTTT. The full variable domain, its missing parts supplied by reference TRBV9 and TRBJ1-1, is DSGVTQTPKHLITATGQRVTLRCSPRSGDLSVYWYQQSLDQGLQFLIQYYNGEERAKGNILERFSAQQFPDLHSELNLSSLELGDSALYFCASSGPGQRMNTEAFFGQGTRLTVV.

The CDR3 region is CASSVRQAIDTQYF. The CDR3 DNA reads as TGTGCCAGTAGTGTTCGACAGGCGATAGATACGCAGTATTTT. The V call is TRBV19, the J call TRBJ2-3, with D possibly matching TRBD1 (6 bases). Germline CDR1 and CDR2: LNHDA and SQIVND (reference sequence). V was pared by 5 bases and J by 5 bases, with 14 bases between. The CDR3 consists of 14 residues.

The CDR3 reads CASSRDRGNTGELFF. The DNA for the CDR3 is TGTGCCAGCAGCAGGGACAGGGGGAACACCGGGGAGCTGTTTTTT. V gene TRBV5-4 combines with J gene TRBJ2-2, with TRBD1 matching over 10 bases. Trimming cost V 4 bases and J 1 base; bases outside gene matches: 1. CDR3 length equals 15 residues. Per the germline V gene, CDR1 is SGHNT and CDR2 is YYREEE (reference sequence).

The chain has TRBV28 and TRBJ1-6; TRBD1 matches at 7 bases. The CDR3 runs 16 residues. With 7 bases clipped from V and 7 bases from J, the junction kept 13 bases outside the gene matches. CDR1 MDHEN and CDR2 SYDVKM come from the germline V gene. This CDR3 reads CASNSRGQGSNSPLHF. The CDR3 nucleotides read TGTGCCAGCAATTCTAGGGGGCAGGGGAGCAATTCACCCCTCCACTTT.

The table lists this clone with many counts. The CDR3 reads CASSQGTGRQPLYEQYF. The CDR3 DNA sequence: TGCGCCAGCAGCCAAGGGACGGGAAGGCAGCCCCTCTACGAGCAGTACTTC. The chain joins TRBV4-3 to TRBJ2-7, with D perhaps TRBD2 (5 bases). The CDR3 extends over 17 amino acids. Trimming cost V 1 base and J 3 bases, with 19 bases left between them. Germline loops: CDR1 LGHNA, CDR2 YSLEER.

The chain combines TRBV3-1 (or the pseudogene TRBV3-2) with TRBJ2-3; 9 nucleotides match TRBD2. The CDR3 length is 16 residues. With 1 base clipped from V and 6 bases from J, the junction kept 8 bases outside the gene matches. Germline V lookup: CDR1 LGHDT, CDR2 YNNKEL (reference sequence). CDR3 in amino acids: CASSQVLAGVKDTQYF. DNA for the CDR3: TGTGCCAGCAGCCAAGTCTTAGCGGGGGTAAAGGATACGCAGTATTTT.

In this sample, this clone turned up a few times. DNA for the CDR3: TGTGCCAGCAGTACCCGGGACAGTACAGATACGCAGTATTTT. Translated, it gives CASSTRDSTDTQYF. This chain links TRBV28 with TRBJ2-3, with 7 bases that match TRBD1. The CDR3 is 14 amino acids. V was pared by 5 bases and J by 3 bases, with 5 bases of the junction left unmatched. Per germline, CDR1 MDHEN and CDR2 SYDVKM. Supplemented by reference TRBV28 and TRBJ2-3, the full variable domain reads DVKVTQSSRYLVKRTGEKVFLECVQDMDHENMFWYRQDPGLGLRLIYFSYDVKMKEKGDIPEGYSVSREKKERFSLILESASTNQTSMYLCASSTRDSTDTQYFGPGTRLTVL.

This clone occurred a few times. The V call is TRBV20-1, the J call TRBJ1-4; D call uncertain. The CDR3 has 10 residues. The V and J ends lost 6 bases and 5 bases respectively, with 4 bases between them. The V gene's germline CDR1 is DFQATT and CDR2 SNEGSKA (reference sequence). The CDR3 is CSAGNEKLFF. In nucleotides, the CDR3 is TGCAGTGCCGGGAATGAAAAACTGTTTTTT.

The genes are TRBV4-1 and TRBJ1-6; TRBD1 aligns across 7 bases. Germline CDR1 is MGHRA and CDR2 is YSYEKL. Losses at the gene ends were 2 bases for V and 4 bases for J; bases not matched to a gene: 2. The CDR3 has 15 residues. The CDR3 sequence: CASSQLTGYNSPLHF. The CDR3 bases are TGCGCCAGCAGCCAATTGACAGGGTATAATTCACCCCTCCACTTT.

This chain uses TRBV4-3 with TRBJ2-5; the match to TRBD2 covers 11 bases. The CDR3 is made up of 20 amino acids. Germline loops: CDR1 LGHNA, CDR2 YSLEER. V trimming: 0 bases; J trimming: 0 bases; junction bases outside the gene matches: 12. CDR3 coding DNA: TGCGCCAGCAGCCAAGAGTTCTTGTCTAGCGGGGGGTTGTACCAAGAGACCCAGTACTTC. Amino acid sequence: CASSQEFLSSGGLYQETQYF.

The chain uses TRBV2 and TRBJ1-2; TRBD1 matches 7 bases. V was pared by 4 bases and J by 8 bases, with 7 bases of the junction left unmatched. This CDR3 contains 13 residues. Germline loops: CDR1 SNHLY, CDR2 FYNNEI. CDR3 amino acids: CASSVARGSGYTF. The DNA of the CDR3 is TGTGCCAGCAGTGTGGCCAGGGGGAGCGGCTACACCTTC.

CDR3 sequence (DNA): TGTGCCAGCAGTGTCCGGGACAGGGGGACCGGGGAGCTGTTTTTT. This gives the protein CASSVRDRGTGELFF. The chain employs TRBV6-6 and TRBJ2-2; 11 positions agree with TRBD1. CDR1 and CDR2 (germline): MNHNY, SVGAGI (reference sequence). V shed 5 bases, J shed 5 bases, and the junction held 4 bases outside the gene matches. The CDR3 has 15 residues.

The chain recombines TRBV2 with TRBJ2-4; 9 bases are shared with TRBD2. The length of the CDR3 is 14 residues. With 5 bases clipped from V and 6 bases from J, the junction kept 5 bases outside the gene matches. Germline CDR1 reads SNHLY; CDR2 reads FYNNEI. CDR3 sequence reads: CASSPTSGSNIQYF. In DNA form, the CDR3 reads TGTGCCAGCAGTCCGACTAGCGGTTCAAACATTCAGTACTTC. The variable domain in full, with the rest retrieved from reference TRBV2 and TRBJ2-4, is EPEVTQTPSHQVTQMGQEVILRCVPISNHLYFYWYRQILGQKVEFLVSFYNNEISEKSEIFDDQFSVERPDGSNFTLKIRSTKLEDSAMYFCASSPTSGSNIQYFGAGTRLSVL.

This clone showed up just once. V and J are TRBV6-5 and TRBJ1-5; the D gene is possibly TRBD1 (6 bases). In germline, CDR1 is MNHEY, CDR2 SVGAGI. V lost 4 bases to trimming and J lost 5 bases, with 9 bases between them. The CDR3 is 13 amino acids. CDR3 nucleotide sequence: TGTGCCAGCAGTTGGACAGATGATCAGCCCCAGCATTTT. Encoded protein: CASSWTDDQPQHF.

There are a few counts of this clone. Other nucleotide sequences from this sample produce the same CDR3. This rearrangement joins TRBV28 to TRBJ1-5, with 10 bases lining up with TRBD1. This CDR3 has 16 amino acids. The V segment lost 3 bases and the J segment 2 bases; nucleotides outside the gene matches: 4. Germline lookup yields CDR1 MDHEN and CDR2 SYDVKM. CDR3 DNA: TGTGCCAGCAGTTTGGACAGGGGGGGCGGCAATCAGCCCCAGCATTTT. It encodes CASSLDRGGGNQPQHF.

The V and J genes are TRBV6-5 and TRBJ1-1, with 8 nucleotides matching TRBD1. The CDR3 has 13 amino acids. V shed 6 bases, J shed 8 bases, and the junction held 8 bases outside the gene matches. CDR1 is MNHEY and CDR2 is SVGAGI in the germline V gene. The CDR3 loop reads CASSLGQGLEAFF. As DNA, the CDR3 is TGTGCCAGCAGCCTTGGACAGGGCCTAGAAGCTTTCTTT.

The chain joins TRBV19 to TRBJ2-7; D is uncertain. This CDR3 is 14 amino acids long. V was cut by 3 bases and J by 5 bases, with 14 bases left in between. Germline CDR1 reads LNHDA; CDR2 reads SQIVND (reference sequence). As DNA, the CDR3 is TGTGCCAGTAGTATTCGTCTAGGTACCGACGAGCAGTACTTC. Encoded protein: CASSIRLGTDEQYF.

This chain uses TRBV5-1 with TRBJ2-7, with a possible D match to TRBD1 (6 bases). The CDR3 has 14 residues. Germline CDR1 is SGHRS and CDR2 is YFSETQ. The V gene lost 1 base and the J gene lost 2 bases, with 10 bases spanning the gap. The CDR3 DNA reads as TGCGCCAGCAGCTTGTGGGACAAAGCCTACGAGCAGTACTTC. Encoded protein: CASSLWDKAYEQYF. The complete variable domain, with remaining parts taken from reference TRBV5-1 and TRBJ2-7, reads KAGVTQTPRYLIKTRGQQVTLSCSPISGHRSVSWYQQTPGQGLQFLFEYFSETQRNKGNFPGRFSGRQFSNSRSEMNVSTLELGDSALYLCASSLWDKAYEQYFGPGTRLTVT.

V is TRBV5-1 and J is TRBJ1-2; 8 bases map to TRBD1. V was pared by 4 bases and J by 3 bases, with 8 bases of the junction left unmatched. The CDR3 runs to 15 residues. Germline lookup yields CDR1 SGHRS and CDR2 YFSETQ. The CDR3 sequence is CASSLGQVGYYGYTF. The DNA for the CDR3 is TGCGCCAGCAGCCTGGGACAGGTTGGTTACTATGGCTACACCTTC.